The 31 T cell receptor beta chains presented below share a single source sample, sequenced in a study of response to subunit inactivated influenza vaccine. TCRdb itself ran the RT-PCR reads through MiXCR, one entry per CDR3 protein. Counted here are a few hundred thousand distinct CDR3 sequences, roughly 22% occurring once; the ten biggest clones make up approximately 10%. The starting material was PBMCs from blood, obtained about 19 months after vaccination. Receptors originate from a man aged 45 to 75 who received an inactivated influenza vaccine.

This clonotype was seen only a few times. The chain couples TRBV6-2 or TRBV6-3 to TRBJ2-1; D is undetermined. This CDR3 is built from 11 residues. Per germline, CDR1 MNHEY and CDR2 SVGEGT. V shed 5 bases and J shed 9 bases, with 8 bases lying between them. The CDR3 DNA follows: TGTGCCAGCAGTCCCTTGTTTGAGCAGTTCTTC. This sequence encodes CASSPLFEQFF.

This clonotype was seen many times. This chain connects TRBV7-9 to TRBJ1-1; D is undetermined. V lost 2 bases and J 10 bases, leaving 5 bases between the germline ends. CDR3 size: 10 residues. Germline-derived CDR1 and CDR2 are SEHNR and FQNEAQ (reference sequence). The DNA of the CDR3 is TGTGCCAGCAGCTTACTCGGAGCTTTCTTT. Its protein product is CASSLLGAFF.

The chain employs TRBV29-1 and TRBJ1-2, with unresolved D. CDR1 is SQVTM, CDR2 ANQGSEA, per germline. This CDR3 has 12 amino acids. The V and J ends lost 2 bases and 9 bases respectively, with 13 bases between them. CDR3 nucleotide sequence: TGCAGCGTTGAACAGGCTACGGGTAGCTACACCTTC. This encodes CSVEQATGSYTF.

As concerns this clonotype: This sequence may be a read error, since a much larger clone differs from it by one base. In this CDR3 the conserved last residue, phenylalanine or tryptophan, is missing, so a read error is likely. This chain joins TRBV20-1 and TRBJ1-5, with a weak D call TRBD1 (6 bases). With 5 bases removed from V and 4 bases from J, the gap between germline ends came to 9 bases. CDR3 length equals 12 residues. The V gene's germline CDR1 is DFQATT and CDR2 SNEGSKA (reference sequence). CDR3 sequence: CSAEQGNQPQHS. DNA for the CDR3: TGCAGTGCTGAACAGGGAAATCAGCCCCAGCATTCT.

This sequence joins TRBV20-1 and TRBJ2-5, with D possibly matching TRBD1 (6 bases). The CDR3 loop spans 14 amino acids. The germline CDR1 and CDR2 sequences are DFQATT and SNEGSKA (reference sequence). Trimming shortened V by 3 bases and J by 0 bases, and 11 bases separated the two germline ends. CDR3 amino acids: CSASPGTYQETQYF. The CDR3 DNA is TGCAGTGCTAGTCCGGGGACATACCAAGAGACCCAGTACTTC.

This clonotype has more than one count but fewer than ten. The chain combines TRBV12-3 or TRBV12-4 with TRBJ1-2; tentative D call: TRBD1 (6 bases). The CDR3 totals 13 residues. V dropped 4 bases and J dropped 8 bases, with 14 bases sitting between them. The CDR3 coding sequence is TGTGCCAGCAGTTCAAGACAGGAGACCGGCTACACCTTC. Protein sequence: CASSSRQETGYTF.

This clonotype was recorded a few times. This sequence joins TRBV5-1 and TRBJ1-5, with 9 positions matching TRBD1. Germline CDR1 is SGHRS and CDR2 is YFSETQ. J was trimmed by 4 bases and V by 4 bases; bases with no gene match: 6. This CDR3 is built from 15 residues. Written as DNA, the CDR3 is TGCGCCAGCAGCCCAGGCGGGACAGGGAATCAGCCCCAGCATTTT. It codes for CASSPGGTGNQPQHF.

This clonotype was found a few times. The chain is built from TRBV4-3 and TRBJ1-2, with TRBD1 matching over 8 bases. This CDR3 comprises 14 residues. V shed 0 bases and J 11 bases; nucleotides not matched to a gene: 8. Germline values: CDR1 LGHNA, CDR2 YSLEER. The CDR3 loop is CASSQEPGGTGYTF. For the CDR3, the DNA is TGCGCCAGCAGCCAAGAGCCCGGCGGGACAGGATACACCTTC.

This rearrangement joins TRBV29-1 to TRBJ2-2, with D possibly being TRBD2 (5 bases). Per germline, CDR1 SQVTM and CDR2 ANQGSEA. The V gene lost 4 bases and the J gene lost 1 base, with 16 bases spanning the gap. CDR3 length: 16 amino acids. CDR3 coding DNA: TGCAGCGTTGGAGGGAGTGGACTTCTGAACACCGGGGAGCTGTTTTTT. Its protein is CSVGGSGLLNTGELFF.

This clonotype was counted between two and nine times. The gene calls are TRBV7-3 and TRBJ2-2; D uncertain. The length of the CDR3 is 13 residues. Between the trimmed V and J ends, which lost 4 bases and 4 bases, there was a span of 7 bases. CDR1 and CDR2 (germline): SGHTA, FQGTGA. CDR3: CASSSGFTGELFF. In nucleotides, the CDR3 is TGTGCCAGCAGCTCGGGTTTCACCGGGGAGCTGTTTTTT.

There are a few counts of this clonotype. The CDR3 here is CSARDLYEVSSYNEQFF. The CDR3 DNA reads TGCAGTGCTAGAGATCTATACGAGGTTAGCTCCTACAATGAGCAGTTCTTC. The chain couples TRBV20-1 to TRBJ2-1; D remains unclear. The germline CDR1 and CDR2 sequences are DFQATT and SNEGSKA (reference sequence). The CDR3 spans 17 residues. V lost 0 bases, J lost 0 bases, and 15 bases lay in between.

The chain employs TRBV19 and TRBJ1-5; D is unclear. This CDR3 has 14 residues. V was clipped by 6 bases and J by 3 bases, with 12 bases between them. The germline V gene encodes CDR1 LNHDA and CDR2 SQIVND (reference sequence). The CDR3 reads CASREGLNNQPQHF. The CDR3 nucleotides are TGTGCCAGTAGGGAAGGGTTGAACAATCAGCCCCAGCATTTT.

The chain joins TRBV20-1 to TRBJ2-1, with 13 bases identical to TRBD2. This CDR3 is 13 amino acids long. Germline CDR1 and CDR2: DFQATT and SNEGSKA (reference sequence). The V segment lost 5 bases and the J segment 13 bases; nucleotides outside the gene matches: 8. The CDR3 coding sequence is TGCAGTGCTGGACTAGCGGGGGAGCCAGTCCAGTTCTTC. It yields the protein CSAGLAGEPVQFF.

In this sample, this clonotype turned up many times. The chain combines TRBV13 with TRBJ1-6, with a weak D call TRBD1 (5 bases). The germline gives CDR1 PRHDT, CDR2 FYEKMQ (reference sequence). Trimming removed 3 bases at V and 5 bases at J, with 11 bases between. CDR3 length equals 15 residues. In DNA, the CDR3 is TGTGCCAGCAGCTTCTCAGGGAGGGATAATTCACCCCTCCACTTT. It yields the protein CASSFSGRDNSPLHF. Complete variable domain (other parts from reference TRBV13 and TRBJ1-6): AAGVIQSPRHLIKEKRETATLKCYPIPRHDTVYWYQQGPGQDPQFLISFYEKMQSDKGSIPDRFSAQQFSDYHSELNMSSLELGDSALYFCASSFSGRDNSPLHFGNGTRLTVT.

This clonotype has just a few counts. The V gene is TRBV5-1, the J gene TRBJ1-4, with 7 bases lining up with TRBD1. This CDR3 has 15 residues. V was clipped by 4 bases and J by 4 bases; unmatched bases: 7. Germline CDR1 SGHRS, CDR2 YFSETQ. The CDR3 protein is CASSNRRDSNEKLFF. In DNA, the CDR3 is TGCGCCAGCAGCAATCGCCGGGACAGTAATGAAAAACTGTTTTTT.

This clonotype was picked up many times. This chain joins TRBV7-9 and TRBJ1-6; D uncertain. Germline V gene sequence: CDR1 SEHNR, CDR2 FQNEAQ (reference sequence). The CDR3 has 14 residues. With 5 bases removed from V and 6 bases from J, the gap between germline ends came to 11 bases. As DNA, the CDR3 is TGTGCCAGCAGCCCCCCTGGGTTTAATTCACCCCTCCACTTT. Protein product: CASSPPGFNSPLHF.

This chain links TRBV15 with TRBJ1-2; unclear D gene. Germline CDR1 reads LNHNV; CDR2 reads YYDKDF (reference sequence). The V gene lost 0 bases and the J gene lost 7 bases, with 6 bases spanning the gap. This CDR3 comprises 12 residues. CDR3 loop: CATSRDFSGYTF. CDR3 nucleotides: TGTGCCACCAGCAGAGATTTCAGTGGCTACACCTTC.

The genes are TRBV4-3 and TRBJ1-4; 7 nucleotides line up with TRBD1. The trim removed 0 bases at V and 4 bases at J, leaving 8 bases unmatched. The germline CDR1 and CDR2 sequences are LGHNA and YSLEER. The CDR3 consists of 17 residues. The DNA of the CDR3 is TGCGCCAGCAGCCAAGATTACCCGGGACAGCTTAATGAAAAACTGTTTTTT. This sequence encodes CASSQDYPGQLNEKLFF.

This clonotype was observed a few times. The rearrangement uses TRBV30 and TRBJ2-1; 7 positions agree with TRBD1. Germline CDR1 and CDR2: GTSNPN and SVGIG (reference sequence). Trimming at V came to 6 bases and at J to 3 bases, leaving 8 bases not matched to a gene. The CDR3 totals 14 residues. CDR3 protein: CACRRGGRYNEQFF. The CDR3 region has the DNA TGTGCCTGTCGCCGAGGGGGCCGCTACAATGAGCAGTTCTTC.

This clonotype was recorded many times. The V and J genes are TRBV10-3 and TRBJ1-1, with TRBD1 as a possible D gene (6 bases). Trimming removed 6 bases at V and 4 bases at J, with 15 bases between. The CDR3 totals 14 residues. Germline lookup yields CDR1 ENHRY and CDR2 SYGVKD. This chain's CDR3 is CAIRRAGEGTEAFF. The CDR3, as DNA: TGTGCCATCAGAAGAGCAGGGGAAGGCACTGAAGCTTTCTTT.

This chain links TRBV7-2 with TRBJ1-2; D might be TRBD1 (5 bases). CDR3 length equals 13 residues. CDR1 SGHTA and CDR2 FQGNSA come from the germline V gene. Trimming took off 3 bases at V and 7 bases at J, with 12 bases between the two ends. This CDR3 reads CASSFDRRSGYTF. As DNA, the CDR3 is TGTGCCAGCAGCTTCGACAGACGTTCTGGCTACACCTTC.

The V gene is TRBV7-9, the J gene TRBJ1-5; 11 nucleotides line up with TRBD1. CDR1 SEHNR and CDR2 FQNEAQ come from the germline V gene (reference sequence). Unmatched junction bases numbered 7, after V lost 8 bases and J lost 4 bases. CDR3 length: 15 amino acids. The CDR3 bases are TGTGCCAGCGGAAAGGGACAGGGGGGGAATCAGCCCCAGCATTTT. This translates into CASGKGQGGNQPQHF.

This clonotype turned up a few times. This sequence joins TRBV5-1 and TRBJ1-1, with D perhaps TRBD1 (6 bases). The CDR3 is 15 residues long. Germline V gene sequence: CDR1 SGHRS, CDR2 YFSETQ. Trimming left V 4 bases short and J 4 bases short, with 17 bases between. The chain's CDR3 is CASSTEQGTGTEAFF. CDR3 in DNA: TGCGCCAGCAGCACCGAACAGGGTACAGGCACTGAAGCTTTCTTT.

This clonotype was seen more than once but under ten times. V and J are TRBV18 and TRBJ2-7; 9 nucleotides agree with TRBD1. After removal of 5 bases from V and 6 bases from J, the junction contained 5 bases not matched to a gene. The CDR3 consists of 13 residues. Per germline, CDR1 KGHSH and CDR2 LQKENI. The CDR3 sequence is CASSSGTGIEQYF. For the CDR3, the DNA is TGTGCCAGCTCATCCGGGACAGGGATCGAGCAGTACTTC.

This chain links TRBV5-1 with TRBJ2-7; 9 bases line up with TRBD1. The length of the CDR3 is 14 residues. J lost 5 bases, V lost 1 base, and 4 bases had no gene match. The V gene's germline CDR1 is SGHRS and CDR2 YFSETQ. Here the CDR3 DNA reads TGCGCCAGCAGCTTGTCGGACAGGGGACACGAGCAGTACTTC. Translation gives CASSLSDRGHEQYF.

The J gene is TRBJ1-5, the V gene TRBV20-1; D is perhaps TRBD1 (6 bases). Germline loops: CDR1 DFQATT, CDR2 SNEGSKA (reference sequence). The V gene lost 3 bases and the J gene lost 6 bases, with 12 bases spanning the gap. The CDR3 has 13 residues. In DNA form, the CDR3 reads TGCAGTGCTAGTGGGGGGCTTGGTCAGCCCCAGCATTTT. Protein product: CSASGGLGQPQHF.

The rearrangement uses TRBV18 and TRBJ2-7; perhaps TRBD2 as D (5 bases). There are 15 residues in the CDR3. The germline V and J ends were trimmed by 2 bases and 0 bases, with 11 bases remaining between them. Germline loops: CDR1 KGHSH, CDR2 LQKENI. The CDR3 is CASSPWPRGSYEQYF. As DNA, the CDR3 is TGTGCCAGCTCACCATGGCCCCGGGGCTCCTACGAGCAGTACTTC.

The chain employs TRBV6-5 and TRBJ1-1, with a weak D call TRBD1 (5 bases). The CDR3 spans 17 residues. V was trimmed by 2 bases and J by 1 base, leaving 17 bases between them. Germline lookup yields CDR1 MNHEY and CDR2 SVGAGI. The CDR3 region is CASSYTAGTLGNTEAFF. CDR3 DNA sequence: TGTGCCAGCAGTTACACGGCCGGGACCCTTGGGAACACTGAAGCTTTCTTT.

Here the CDR3 DNA reads TGCAGCGTTGGTTCCCCTAGTGAGCAGTTCTTC. As protein: CSVGSPSEQFF. The chain combines TRBV29-1 with TRBJ2-1; D gene unclear. This CDR3 spans 11 amino acids. CDR1 and CDR2 (germline): SQVTM, ANQGSEA. V was trimmed by 4 bases and J by 9 bases, leaving 10 bases between them.

This clonotype was seen a handful of times. This chain uses TRBV30 with TRBJ2-2; 8 bases line up with TRBD1. The CDR3 is made up of 15 amino acids. The junction had 9 bases not matched to a gene; V was cut back by 5 bases and J by 4 bases. Germline CDR1 is GTSNPN and CDR2 is SVGIG (reference sequence). CDR3 sequence: CAWSSWDRLTGELFF. The DNA for the CDR3 is TGTGCCTGGTCTTCATGGGACAGGCTCACCGGGGAGCTGTTTTTT.

This clonotype was detected only a few times. The chain links TRBV19 to TRBJ1-1, with D possibly TRBD1 on 5 matching bases. The CDR3 spans 15 residues. The germline V gene encodes CDR1 LNHDA and CDR2 SQIVND (reference sequence). The V end was cut by 0 bases, the J end by 1 base, with 9 bases between. The CDR3 loop reads CASSIEGAGNTEAFF. The CDR3 DNA is TGTGCCAGTAGTATAGAAGGGGCAGGGAACACTGAAGCTTTCTTT.